What follows are 15 T cell receptor beta chains derived from one specimen sequenced in a study of CD8+CD57+ T cells in acquired aplastic anemia. CD8+CD57+ cell expansion had been shown by flow cytometry in patients chosen for sequencing. For CDR3 and TCR beta VDJ profiling, genomic DNA was the template used. TCRdb re-derived calls from the reads in MiXCR, one entry per CDR3 protein. In the table there are roughly 240,000 distinct CDR3 sequences, 47% of which are singletons. Input material: sorted CD4+, CD8+, or CD8+CD57+ T cells (not recorded which) from PBMCs. The source is a human donor with aplastic anemia.

This clonotype was observed a single time. Just one base apart from a much larger clone, this may be a read error. The V call is TRBV6-1, the J call TRBJ2-7; no definite D call. CDR3 length: 14 residues. Germline-derived CDR1 and CDR2 are MNHNS and SASEGT. With 5 bases removed from V and 2 bases from J, the gap between germline ends came to 13 bases. CDR3 region: CASSHSGVAYEQYF. CDR3 bases: TGTGCCAGCAGTCACTCTGGGGTAGCCTACGAGCAGTACTTC.

The V gene is TRBV10-3, the J gene TRBJ1-2; D might be TRBD1 (5 bases). This CDR3 region has 13 residues. The germline V and J ends were trimmed by 6 bases and 10 bases, with 18 bases remaining between them. Germline V CDR1 and CDR2: ENHRY, SYGVKD. In DNA, the CDR3 is TGTGCCATCAGGGCGAAGGGACTGGAGTACTACACCTTC. Amino acid sequence: CAIRAKGLEYYTF.

V is TRBV10-3 and J is TRBJ2-1; TRBD2 is a possible D gene (7 bases). Germline-derived CDR1 and CDR2 are ENHRY and SYGVKD. V lost 2 bases to trimming and J lost 7 bases, with 15 bases between them. The CDR3 length is 15 residues. As DNA, the CDR3 is TGTGCCATCAGTGAGAGAGGGGGAGGGGAAAATGAGCAGTTCTTC. Translated: CAISERGGGENEQFF.

This rearrangement joins TRBV25-1 to TRBJ2-1; the D gene is possibly TRBD1 (6 bases). This CDR3 contains 15 residues. Per the germline V gene, CDR1 is MGHDK and CDR2 is SYGVNS. V gave up 3 bases and J gave up 4 bases, with 13 bases separating them. Here the CDR3 DNA reads TGTGCCAGCAGTGACCCCAGGGGCGGATACAATGAGCAGTTCTTC. Protein sequence: CASSDPRGGYNEQFF.

The chain is built from TRBV7-9 and TRBJ1-3; a possible D gene is TRBD1 (6 bases). The germline CDR1 and CDR2 sequences are SEHNR and FQNEAQ (reference sequence). V dropped 5 bases and J dropped 4 bases, with 24 bases sitting between them. This CDR3 comprises 18 residues. The CDR3 is CASSLPEGGGGFGNTIYF. DNA of the CDR3: TGTGCCAGCAGCCTCCCAGAGGGGGGGGGCGGGTTCGGAAACACCATATATTTT.

This chain joins TRBV5-1 and TRBJ2-7; D remains ambiguous. Germline V gene lookup returns CDR1 SGHRS and CDR2 YFSETQ. Trimming shortened V by 4 bases and J by 3 bases, and 11 bases separated the two germline ends. The CDR3 runs 13 residues. The CDR3 spells CASSPRSNYEQYF. The CDR3, as DNA: TGCGCCAGCAGCCCCCGCTCGAACTACGAGCAGTACTTC.

This clonotype was seen many times. The chain recombines TRBV7-8 with TRBJ2-2; maybe TRBD2 (6 bases). The V and J ends lost 5 bases and 7 bases respectively, with 26 bases between them. Germline CDR1 SGHVS, CDR2 FQNEAQ. This CDR3 is built from 18 residues. CDR3 residues: CASSTPNGTGVIVGELFF. Written as DNA, the CDR3 is TGTGCCAGCAGCACCCCTAATGGGACGGGAGTCATAGTCGGGGAGCTGTTTTTT. Full variable domain (outside the CDR3, taken from reference TRBV7-8 and TRBJ2-2): GAGVSQSPRYKVAKRGQDVALRCDPISGHVSLFWYQQALGQGPEFLTYFQNEAQLDKSGLPSDRFFAERPEGSVSTLKIQRTQQEDSAVYLCASSTPNGTGVIVGELFFGEGSRLTVL.

Of note for this clonotype: The CDR3 ends on some other residue instead of the conserved phenylalanine or tryptophan, so this is likely a read error. The limits of the CDR3 on the DNA are not certain, so only TCRdb's listed CDR3 is given. The CDR3 sequence is CASSILPRGTYN. The V call is TRBV19, the J call TRBJ2-5; the table assigns TRBD2, which was not confirmed against the DNA. The germline V gene encodes CDR1 LNHDA and CDR2 SQIVND (reference sequence). 12 amino acids form the CDR3, both terminal residues included.

The V and J genes are TRBV29-1 and TRBJ2-3, with D unclear. The CDR3 extends over 13 amino acids. Germline V lookup: CDR1 SQVTM, CDR2 ANQGSEA. V lost 4 bases to trimming and J lost 0 bases, with 8 bases between them. The CDR3 protein is CSVVRFSTDTQYF. CDR3 nucleotides: TGCAGCGTTGTTAGGTTTAGCACAGATACGCAGTATTTT.

This clonotype was seen ten or more times. V is TRBV10-1 and J is TRBJ2-1; D unresolved. From germline, CDR1 is WNHNN and CDR2 SYGVQD (reference sequence). V lost 2 bases and J lost 9, with 14 bases in between. This CDR3 contains 14 residues. This chain's CDR3 is CASSEMGTGTEQFF. CDR3 bases: TGCGCCAGCAGTGAGATGGGTACCGGCACTGAGCAGTTCTTC.

This clonotype came up many times. The V gene is TRBV5-1, the J gene TRBJ2-7; 8 positions match TRBD2. The CDR3 extends over 17 amino acids. After removal of 0 bases from V and 0 bases from J, the junction contained 8 bases not matched to a gene. The germline V gene has CDR1 SGHRS and CDR2 YFSETQ. The CDR3 loop reads CASSLAGGMSSSYEQYF. In DNA, the CDR3 is TGCGCCAGCAGCTTGGCGGGGGGGATGTCAAGCTCCTACGAGCAGTACTTC.

The chain couples TRBV5-1 to TRBJ2-7; TRBD1 matches 8 bases. V dropped 1 base and J dropped 5; count of bases not matched to a gene: 8. The length of the CDR3 is 15 residues. Per the germline V gene, CDR1 is SGHRS and CDR2 is YFSETQ. CDR3 protein: CASSLSRDRTHEQYF. The CDR3 DNA sequence: TGCGCCAGCAGCTTGAGTCGGGACAGGACCCACGAGCAGTACTTC.

Details on this clonotype: This may be a read error: a much more frequent sequence differs by one nucleotide. V gene TRBV13 combines with J gene TRBJ1-1; D uncertain. V was trimmed by 3 bases and J by 3 bases, leaving 11 bases between them. Germline CDR1 reads PRHDT; CDR2 reads FYEKMQ (reference sequence). This CDR3 comprises 14 residues. CDR3 nucleotides: TGTGCCAGCAGCTTCGGGCAGCTGGACACTGAAGCTTTCTTT. Translation gives CASSFGQLDTEAFF.

About this clonotype: A read error is likely, as this CDR3 ends without the conserved phenylalanine or tryptophan. The limits of the CDR3 on the DNA are not certain, so only TCRdb's listed CDR3 is given. The chain is built from TRBV13 and TRBJ2-7; no DNA check was done on the table's D call, TRBD2. The CDR3 is 15 amino acids long, termini counted. Per germline, CDR1 PRHDT and CDR2 FYEKMQ (reference sequence). The CDR3 sequence: CASSPAGEGDYERYL.

The chain has TRBV10-3 and TRBJ2-7, with 12 positions matching TRBD2. Germline V gives CDR1 ENHRY, CDR2 SYGVKD. The trim removed 5 bases at V and 3 bases at J, leaving 2 bases unmatched. CDR3 length equals 14 residues. Here the CDR3 reads CAISWTSGDYEQYF. In nucleotides, the CDR3 is TGTGCCATCAGTTGGACTAGCGGGGACTACGAGCAGTACTTC.